These T cell receptor beta chains were read from a single sample in a study of blood T cells in healthy people across ages. TCRdb used MiXCR to reprocess the 5' RACE reads, holding one entry per CDR3 protein. The table lists around 1,900,000 distinct CDR3 sequences, approximately 39% of them singletons. Sequenced: blood. Source of these receptors: a human donor in good health. The CDR3 runs from the conserved cysteine through the conserved F or W. Fields, in order: D gene, clone size, J gene, V gene, CDR3 DNA, CDR3 protein. A D gene is named only where the DNA matches it firmly. Size values are once, few and many counts, or a class for expanded clones, and some rows have none.

NA | few | TRBJ2-1 | TRBV5-1 | TGCGCCAGCAGCTTGCGGGGGCCTAGAGGGCATGAGCAGTTCTTC | CASSLRGPRGHEQFF
TRBD1 | NA | TRBJ2-7 | TRBV29-1 | TGCAGCGTTGAATACCGGGACAGGCCAGGCAATGAGCAGTACTTC | CSVEYRDRPGNEQYF
NA | NA | TRBJ1-1 | TRBV12-3/TRBV12-4 | TGTGCCAGCAGTATATACAGGGAGTCGGGCACTGAAGCTTTCTTT | CASSIYRESGTEAFF
NA | few | TRBJ2-3 | TRBV18 | TGTGCCAGCTCACCTGATCTTACGCAGTATTTT | CASSPDLTQYF
TRBD1 | few | TRBJ2-1 | TRBV24-1 | TGTGCCACCAGCCGGGACAGGGGTTCCCATGAGCAGTTCTTC | CATSRDRGSHEQFF
NA | NA | TRBJ2-1 | TRBV20-1 | TGCAGTGCTAGTAAGGGGATTAGGAATAAGCAGTTCTTC | CSASKGIRNKQFF
NA | NA | TRBJ1-2 | TRBV4-1 | TGCGCCAACAGCCAAGACGTACCCTTTGGGTATGGCTACACCTTC | CANSQDVPFGYGYTF
NA | NA | TRBJ1-2 | TRBV6-1 | TGTGCCAGCAGCATAGAGACAGGAGAGTATGGCTACACCTTC | CASSIETGEYGYTF
NA | NA | TRBJ1-1 | TRBV20-1 | TGCAGTGCTAGAGACGGGGCAGGGGAGACTGAAGCTTTCTTT | CSARDGAGETEAFF
NA | few | TRBJ1-1 | TRBV12-3/TRBV12-4 | TGTGCCAGCAGCAAGGGACGGGCGAACACTGAAGCTTTCTTT | CASSKGRANTEAFF
TRBD2 | NA | TRBJ2-3 | TRBV6-5 | TGTGCCACCGGTCTTCCGCGGGGGGCTTCCCCAGATACGCAGTATTTT | CATGLPRGASPDTQYF
TRBD1 | few | TRBJ2-1 | TRBV20-1 | TGCAGTGCCCTAGGGTTAGGGGACAGGGCCTACAATGAGCAGTTCTTC | CSALGLGDRAYNEQFF
TRBD2 | few | TRBJ2-1 | TRBV29-1 | TGCAGCGTTGACGGGGGGTACAATGAGCAGTTCTTC | CSVDGGYNEQFF
TRBD1 | NA | TRBJ2-1 | TRBV5-6 | TGTGCCAGCAGCGGGACAGGGTTTAATGAGCAGTTCTTC | CASSGTGFNEQFF
NA | NA | TRBJ2-3 | TRBV3-1 | TGTGCCAGCAGTCAACCCGACGGAGGAACAGATACGCAGTATTTT | CASSQPDGGTDTQYF
TRBD1 | NA | TRBJ2-5 | TRBV7-9 | TGTGCCAGCAGCTTAATGGGGACAGGGGGCCAAGAGACCCAGTACTTC | CASSLMGTGGQETQYF
TRBD1 | NA | TRBJ1-1 | TRBV3-1 | TGTGCCAGCAGCCAAGAGGGACAGTCCACTGAAGCTTTCTTT | CASSQEGQSTEAFF
NA | NA | TRBJ2-5 | TRBV4-3 | TGCGCCAGCAGCCAAGATTTCGCGCTACCCCAAGGAGCCCAGTACTTC | CASSQDFALPQGAQYF
TRBD2 | few | TRBJ2-7 | TRBV4-2 | TGTGCCAGCAGCCAACTTACTAGCGGCTACGAGCAGTACTTC | CASSQLTSGYEQYF
NA | few | TRBJ1-2 | TRBV4-3 | TGCGCCAGCAGCCAAGAAGGGGACCTCTTGAATGGCTACACCTTC | CASSQEGDLLNGYTF
NA | NA | TRBJ1-1 | TRBV20-1 | TGCAGTGCTAGGCGACTTTCCACTGAAGCTTTCTTT | CSARRLSTEAFF
TRBD1 | few | TRBJ1-1 | TRBV28 | TGTGCCAGCAGTTTCCACGGACAGGGTAGGTGGTTCTTT | CASSFHGQGRWFF
TRBD1 | NA | TRBJ1-2 | TRBV20-1 | TGCAGTGCTCCCCCGGGACAGGGAGTCTATGGCTACACCTTC | CSAPPGQGVYGYTF
NA | few | TRBJ2-3 | TRBV7-2 | TGTGCCAGCAGCTTAGACCTGGACCCCCGCACAGATACGCAGTATTTT | CASSLDLDPRTDTQYF
NA | NA | TRBJ1-6 | TRBV7-3 | TGTGCCAGCAGCCAAAATTCGGCAGGTTTAGATTCACCCCTCCACTTT | CASSQNSAGLDSPLHF
TRBD1 | few | TRBJ2-7 | TRBV20-1 | TGCAGTGCTAGCAGTATTGGGACAGGGTCCTACGAGCAGTACTTC | CSASSIGTGSYEQYF
TRBD1 | NA | TRBJ1-1 | TRBV5-1 | TGCGCCAGCAGCATAGGACAGGGGGCTTTTGGTTTCTTT | CASSIGQGAFGFF
NA | NA | TRBJ2-1 | TRBV5-1 | TGCGTCAGCAGCACCGCACCCGAGGGCGATGAGCAGTTCTTC | CVSSTAPEGDEQFF
NA | NA | TRBJ1-5 | TRBV7-2 | TGTGCCAGCAGAGGGACATGGGATCAGCCCCAGCATTTT | CASRGTWDQPQHF
NA | NA | TRBJ2-7 | TRBV7-2 | TGTGCCAGCAGCTTAAGGGCGGACAGCTCCTACGAGCAGTACTTC | CASSLRADSSYEQYF
NA | NA | TRBJ1-5 | TRBV21-1 | TGTGCCAGCAGCGAACAGGATAGCAATCAGCCCCAGCATTTT | CASSEQDSNQPQHF
TRBD2 | few | TRBJ2-7 | TRBV12-3/TRBV12-4 | TGTGCCAGCAGCGTAGCGGGGAACTCCTACGAGCAGTACTTC | CASSVAGNSYEQYF
NA | NA | TRBJ2-5 | TRBV15 | TGTGCCACCACCCGGTGGGGTTCGCAGACCCAGTACTTC | CATTRWGSQTQYF
TRBD1 | NA | TRBJ2-1 | TRBV28 | TGTGCCAGCAGTTCGGACAGGAGGTACAATGAGCAGTTCTTC | CASSSDRRYNEQFF
NA | few | TRBJ2-7 | TRBV4-3 | TGCGCCAGCAGCCAAGACCATCGAGGGGTCTACGAGCAGTACTTC | CASSQDHRGVYEQYF
NA | many | TRBJ2-7 | TRBV7-2 | TGTGCCAGCAGCTTAGTCTCCGGGGGCTCCTACGAGCAGTACTTC | CASSLVSGGSYEQYF
NA | NA | TRBJ2-7 | TRBV7-2 | TGTGCCAGCAGCTACATGGGCGGGGCCTACGAGCAGTACTTC | CASSYMGGAYEQYF
TRBD1 | NA | TRBJ1-1 | TRBV29-1 | TGCAGCGTCGGGACAGGGAGTCGCTTATACAGTGAAGCTTTCTTT | CSVGTGSRLYSEAFF
TRBD1 | many | TRBJ1-2 | TRBV7-6 | TGTGCCAGCAGCTTAGGGACAGGGTTTCTCGATGGCTACACCTTC | CASSLGTGFLDGYTF
NA | NA | TRBJ2-7 | TRBV2 | TGTGCCTCGAATAGGGGGCGGGGGCCCTACGAGCAGTACTTC | CASNRGRGPYEQYF
TRBD1 | NA | TRBJ1-2 | TRBV6-5 | TGTGCCAGCAGTCGGACAGGGGTGCATGGCTACACCTTC | CASSRTGVHGYTF